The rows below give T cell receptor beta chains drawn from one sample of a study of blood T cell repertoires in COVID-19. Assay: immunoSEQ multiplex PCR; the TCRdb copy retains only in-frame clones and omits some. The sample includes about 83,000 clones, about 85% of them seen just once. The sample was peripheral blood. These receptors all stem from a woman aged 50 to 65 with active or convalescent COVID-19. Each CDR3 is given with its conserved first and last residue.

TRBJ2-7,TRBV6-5,CASSSGTGGHEQYF
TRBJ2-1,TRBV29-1,CSVEDGLAASYNEQFF
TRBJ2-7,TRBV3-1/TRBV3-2,CASSLGEHNPLYEQYF
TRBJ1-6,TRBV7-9,CASSRGPVSNSPLHF
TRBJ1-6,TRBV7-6,CASSLGGSGSNSPLHF
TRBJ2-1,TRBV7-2,CASSLGLAAYNEQFF
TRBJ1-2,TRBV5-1,CASSLVPGDGYTF
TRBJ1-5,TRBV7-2,CASNPTGSSNQPQHF
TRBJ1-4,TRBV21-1,CASSKAGAVKEKLFF
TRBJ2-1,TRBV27,CARRGTSGGATYNEQFF
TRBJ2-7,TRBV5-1,CASSLQGREQYF
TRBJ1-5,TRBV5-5,CASSLEPYENQPQHF
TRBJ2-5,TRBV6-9,CASSYLRGPPGETQYF
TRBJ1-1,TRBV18,CASSPAGTGGWNTEAFF
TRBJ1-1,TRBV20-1,CSARDNAGAFF
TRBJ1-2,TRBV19,CASSTTGVYGYTF
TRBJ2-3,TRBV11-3,CASSPRGDTQYF
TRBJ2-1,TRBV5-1,CASTLGGPRSYNEQFF
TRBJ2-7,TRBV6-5,CATRDRHYEQYF
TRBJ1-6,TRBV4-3,CASSQEAQINSPLHF
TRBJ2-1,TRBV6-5,CASSYAPQVHNEQFF
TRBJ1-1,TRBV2,CATVPGSMNTEAFF
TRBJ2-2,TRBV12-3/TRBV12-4,CASRAIATGELFF
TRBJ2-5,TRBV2,CASSEGRSQETQYF
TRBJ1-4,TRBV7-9,CASSLGGQGSDEKLFF
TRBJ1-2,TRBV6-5,CASSYAGDYGYTF
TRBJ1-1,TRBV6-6,CASIDGDRMNTEAFF
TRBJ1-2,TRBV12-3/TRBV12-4,CASSDRGVAGYTF
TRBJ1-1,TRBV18,CASSPFVAGVAEAFF
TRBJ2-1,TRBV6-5,CASRTSIRQFF
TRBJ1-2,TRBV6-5,CASSYSDSGYGYTF
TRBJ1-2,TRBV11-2,CASSLGWQGAFGYTF
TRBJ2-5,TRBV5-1,CASSLGGLVEETQYF
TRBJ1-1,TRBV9,CASSPTGQGEAFF
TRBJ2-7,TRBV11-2,CASGQTYEQYF
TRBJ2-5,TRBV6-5,CASSSLGPGRETQYF
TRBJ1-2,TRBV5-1,CASSLAGPDGYTF
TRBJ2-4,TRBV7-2,CASSSPGLMMLAKNIQYF
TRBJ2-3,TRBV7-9,CASSPKGPDTQYF
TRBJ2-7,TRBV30,CAWDRDSPTYEQYF
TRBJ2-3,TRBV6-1,CASSATSGGRGTDTQYF
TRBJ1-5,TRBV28,CASSLDGGQPQHF
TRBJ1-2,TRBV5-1,CASSLGDRGAYGYTF
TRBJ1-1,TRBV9,CASSVDRAKTEAFF
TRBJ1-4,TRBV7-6,CASSLAVAVNEKLFF
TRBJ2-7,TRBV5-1,CASRGAVEQYF
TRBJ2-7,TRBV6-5,CASSRQGTNEQYF
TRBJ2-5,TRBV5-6,CASSPFGGRWGQETQYF
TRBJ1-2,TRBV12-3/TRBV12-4,CASTRDTNYGYTF
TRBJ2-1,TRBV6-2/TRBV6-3,CASCQSGGSYNEQFF
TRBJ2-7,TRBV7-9,CASSTPQGVFYEQYF
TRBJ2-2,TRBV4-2,CASSQGRGEAGELFF
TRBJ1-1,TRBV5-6,CASSFGVVNTEAFF
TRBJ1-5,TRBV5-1,CASSLARVVQGSGPQHF
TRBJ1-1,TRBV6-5,CASSYSPQTNTEAFF
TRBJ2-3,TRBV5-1,CASSFPGSTDTQYF
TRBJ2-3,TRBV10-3,CAISESQRADTQYF
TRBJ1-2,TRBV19,CASRGPLGQGEGYTF
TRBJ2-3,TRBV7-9,CASSLSQGAGRTDTQYF